This TCR beta chain was sequenced in a study of shared clonotypes between healthy human individuals. Study-wide background: Each donor had three CD4 naive, three CD4 memory, two CD8 naive and one CD8 memory plate. Points from the study as a whole: Inspection by rarefaction showed sorted-subset sequencing to be incomplete despite large depth. Memory subsets had estimated richness that was generally smaller than that of naive subsets.

Trimming took off 4 bases at V and 10 bases at J, with 19 bases between the two ends. Germline CDR1 is SNHLY and CDR2 is FYNNEI. This CDR3 spans 14 amino acids. Assay: immunoSEQ multiplex PCR; the TCRdb copy retains only in-frame clones and omits some. The sample consists of 850,000 to 1,100,000 clones, around three quarters of them appearing once. Concerning this clone: What it binds is not known.

The sample taken for sequencing was memory CD4+ T cells from PBMCs. Subset meaning: CD45RA-negative fraction. The rearrangement links TRBV2 to TRBJ1-1; D might be TRBD1 (5 bases). This receptor was taken from a young man in good health. Some clones in this sample may be carry-over from other donors' samples. CDR3: CASSVTRQGGGAFF. The CDR3, as DNA: TGTGCCAGCAGTGTGACGAGGCAGGGCGGGGGAGCTTTCTTT.